Detailed here is one T cell receptor (beta chain). Its target is unknown. Only in-frame clones appear in the TCRdb table, and some are missing; sequencing was by immunoSEQ multiplex PCR. The sample lists more than 40,000 clones; roughly 85% were seen once. The data originate from a study of OX40 agonist ivuxolimab in advanced cancers. The study's findings and limits: Partial responders at 0.1-3.0 mg/kg had among the lowest clonal expansion. Dose levels from 0.1 to 3.0 mg/kg saw CD4+ and CD8+ blood T cells expand clonally by week 6.

Blood got drawn at baseline, again on cycle 4 day 1, and then on cycle 7 day 1. V dropped 2 bases and J dropped 8; count of bases not matched to a gene: 7. Germline assignment: CDR1 SGDLS and CDR2 YYNGEE. The CDR3 is 15 residues long. V usage is TRBV9 and J usage is TRBJ1-6, with 7 positions matching TRBD1. This specimen was CD4+ or CD8+ T cells sorted from blood, taken in a trial of the OX40 agonist ivuxolimab. This sequence originates from an adult with an advanced solid tumor such as melanoma, head and neck, liver or kidney cancer. The CDR3 spells CASSVTQGRDSPLHF. The DNA of the CDR3 is TGTGCCAGCAGCGTTACACAGGGGCGGGATTCACCCCTCCACTTT.